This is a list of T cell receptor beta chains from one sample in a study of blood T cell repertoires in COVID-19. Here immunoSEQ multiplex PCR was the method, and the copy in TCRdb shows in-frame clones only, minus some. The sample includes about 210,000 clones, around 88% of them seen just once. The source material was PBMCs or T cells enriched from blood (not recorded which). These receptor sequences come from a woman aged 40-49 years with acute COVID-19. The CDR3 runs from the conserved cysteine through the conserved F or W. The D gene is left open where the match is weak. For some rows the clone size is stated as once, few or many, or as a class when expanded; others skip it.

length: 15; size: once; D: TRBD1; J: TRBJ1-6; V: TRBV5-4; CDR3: CASRAGTAGNSPLHF; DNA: TGTGCCAGCAGGGCCGGGACAGCCGGGAATTCACCCCTCCACTTT
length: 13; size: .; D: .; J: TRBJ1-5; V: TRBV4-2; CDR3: CASSQDRFQPQHF; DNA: TGTGCCAGCAGCCAAGATCGTTTTCAGCCCCAGCATTTT
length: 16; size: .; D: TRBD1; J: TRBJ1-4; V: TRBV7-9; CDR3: CASSLDATGGREKLFF; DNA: TGTGCCAGCAGCTTAGATGCGACAGGGGGAAGAGAAAAACTGTTTTTT
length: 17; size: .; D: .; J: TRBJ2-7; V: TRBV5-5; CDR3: CASSLWFGSKDSYEQYF; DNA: TGTGCCAGCAGCTTGTGGTTCGGGTCGAAAGATTCCTACGAGCAGTACTTC
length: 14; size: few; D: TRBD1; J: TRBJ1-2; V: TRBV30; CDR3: CAWTGQELNYGYTF; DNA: TGTGCCTGGACCGGACAGGAGTTAAACTATGGCTACACCTTC
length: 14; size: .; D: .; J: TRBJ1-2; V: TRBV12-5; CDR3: CASGLVGAGYGYTF; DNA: TGTGCTAGTGGTTTGGTGGGGGCAGGCTATGGCTACACCTTC
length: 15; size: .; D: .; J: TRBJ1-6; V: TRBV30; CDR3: CAWSRLTVDNSPLHF; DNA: TGTGCCTGGAGTCGGTTGACAGTTGATAATTCACCCCTCCACTTT
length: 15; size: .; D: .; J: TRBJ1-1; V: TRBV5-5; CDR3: CASSLYSLVGTEAFF; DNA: TGTGCCAGCAGCTTGTATAGCTTAGTCGGGACTGAAGCTTTCTTT
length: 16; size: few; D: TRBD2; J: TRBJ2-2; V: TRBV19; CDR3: CASSVAGGANTGELFF; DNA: TGTGCCAGTAGTGTCGCGGGGGGCGCGAACACCGGGGAGCTGTTTTTT
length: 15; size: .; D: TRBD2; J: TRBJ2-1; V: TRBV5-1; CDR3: CASSFLAGGPNEQFF; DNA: TGCGCCAGCAGCTTCCTAGCGGGGGGGCCCAATGAGCAGTTCTTC
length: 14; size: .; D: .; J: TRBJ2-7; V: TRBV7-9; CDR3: CASSLMGSSYEQYF; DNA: TGTGCCAGCAGCTTGATGGGCAGTTCCTACGAGCAGTACTTC
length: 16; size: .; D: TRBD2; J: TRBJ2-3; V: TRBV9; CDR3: CASSVASGSITDTQYF; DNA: TGTGCCAGCAGCGTGGCTAGCGGGAGTATCACAGATACGCAGTATTTT
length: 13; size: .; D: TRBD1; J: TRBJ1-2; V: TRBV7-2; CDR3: CASSLTGGLGYTF; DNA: TGTGCCAGCAGCTTAACAGGGGGCCTTGGCTACACCTTC
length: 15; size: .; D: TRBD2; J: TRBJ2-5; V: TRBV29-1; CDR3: CSVRLAGGREETQYF; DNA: TGCAGCGTCCGACTAGCGGGGGGGCGAGAAGAGACCCAGTACTTC
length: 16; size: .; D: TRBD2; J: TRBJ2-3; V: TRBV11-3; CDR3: CASSQWSGRLTDTQYF; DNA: TGTGCCAGCAGCCAGTGGAGCGGGAGGCTCACAGATACGCAGTATTTT
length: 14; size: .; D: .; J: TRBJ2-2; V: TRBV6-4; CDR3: CASSASGDTGELFF; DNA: TGTGCCAGCAGTGCTAGTGGCGACACCGGGGAGCTGTTTTTT
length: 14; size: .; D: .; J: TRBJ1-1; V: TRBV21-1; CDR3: CASSKVGRGAEAFF; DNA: .
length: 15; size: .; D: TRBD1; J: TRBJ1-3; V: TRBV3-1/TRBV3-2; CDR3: CASSQVRGLGNTIYF; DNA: TGTGCCAGCAGCCAAGTGAGGGGGCTCGGAAACACCATATATTTT
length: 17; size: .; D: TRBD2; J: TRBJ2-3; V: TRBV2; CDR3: CASLELYSGGGSDTQYF; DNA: TGTGCCAGCTTGGAGCTGTACAGCGGGGGGGGGTCAGATACGCAGTATTTT
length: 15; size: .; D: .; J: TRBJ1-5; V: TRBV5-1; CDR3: CASSFYPNSNQPQHF; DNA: TGCGCCAGCAGCTTCTACCCAAACAGCAATCAGCCCCAGCATTTT
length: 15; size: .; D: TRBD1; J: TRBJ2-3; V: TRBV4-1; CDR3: CASSLGTGGSDTQYF; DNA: TGCGCCAGCAGCCTCGGGACAGGGGGGTCGGATACGCAGTATTTT
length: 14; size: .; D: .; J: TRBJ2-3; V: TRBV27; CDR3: CASSLEGSTDTQYF; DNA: TGTGCCAGCAGTTTGGAGGGGTCCACAGATACGCAGTATTTT
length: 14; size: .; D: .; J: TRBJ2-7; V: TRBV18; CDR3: CASSPLGVTYEQYF; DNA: TGTGCCAGCTCACCTTTAGGAGTGACCTACGAGCAGTACTTC
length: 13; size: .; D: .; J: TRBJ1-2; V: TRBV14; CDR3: CASSSTGNYGYTF; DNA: TGTGCCAGCAGTTCTACAGGAAACTATGGCTACACCTTC
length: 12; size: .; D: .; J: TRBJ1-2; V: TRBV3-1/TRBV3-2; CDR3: CASSPGQYGYTF; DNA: TGTGCCAGCAGCCCAGGACAGTATGGCTACACCTTC
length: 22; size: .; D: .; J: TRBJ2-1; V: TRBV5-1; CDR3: CASSRQIAPGTSASSSYNEQFF; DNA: TGCGCCAGCAGCCGCCAAATCGCTCCCGGGACTTCTGCCTCTAGCTCCTACAATGAGCAGTTCTTC
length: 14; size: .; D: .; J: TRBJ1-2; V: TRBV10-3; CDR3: CAISEIVRVHGYTF; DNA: TGTGCCATCAGTGAGATAGTGAGGGTGCACGGCTACACCTTC
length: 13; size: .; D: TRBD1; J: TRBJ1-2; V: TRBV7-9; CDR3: CASSQTGDYGYTF; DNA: TGTGCCAGCAGTCAAACAGGGGACTATGGCTACACCTTC